A selection of T cell receptor beta chains follows, all from one sample in a study of T cells in Graves' hyperthyroidism and ophthalmopathy. TCRdb re-derived calls from the multiplex PCR reads in MiXCR, one entry per CDR3 protein. The sample lists approximately 640,000 distinct CDR3 sequences, roughly 17% occurring once. Sequenced material: blood. All receptors come from a man aged 45-60 years with Graves' hyperthyroidism. The CDR3 runs from the conserved cysteine through the conserved F or W. Each record gives: J gene, V gene, D gene, clone size, CDR3 DNA, CDR3 protein. The D gene is left open where the match is weak. Size values are once, few and many counts, or a class for expanded clones, and some rows have none.

j_call: TRBJ2-1; v_call: TRBV7-3; d_call: TRBD2; clone_size: many; cdr3_nt: TGTGCCAGCAGCCCTGGGACTAGCGGGAATGAGCAGTTCTTC; cdr3_aa: CASSPGTSGNEQFF
j_call: TRBJ2-1; v_call: TRBV6-5; d_call: NA; clone_size: few; cdr3_nt: TGTGCCAGCAGTTACCGAGGGCAGGGAGGTAGTGAGGGCTATGAGCAGTTCTTC; cdr3_aa: CASSYRGQGGSEGYEQFF
j_call: TRBJ2-1; v_call: TRBV19; d_call: NA; clone_size: many; cdr3_nt: TGTGCCAGTAGTATAGACGGCGGGGGCTATCGGAAAATCTACAATGAGCAGTTCTTC; cdr3_aa: CASSIDGGGYRKIYNEQFF
j_call: TRBJ2-7; v_call: TRBV20-1; d_call: NA; clone_size: NA; cdr3_nt: TGCAGTGCTAGAGGGGGGGGGCCTCAGTGGGCCGAGCAGTACTTC; cdr3_aa: CSARGGGPQWAEQYF
j_call: TRBJ2-7; v_call: TRBV5-4; d_call: TRBD1; clone_size: many; cdr3_nt: TGTGCCAGCAGCTTGGTGGGACAGGTGGGCGAGCAGTACTTC; cdr3_aa: CASSLVGQVGEQYF
j_call: TRBJ2-3; v_call: TRBV4-1; d_call: TRBD2; clone_size: many; cdr3_nt: TGCGCCAGCAGCCAAGACCACCGGACTAGCGGGACAGATACGCAGTATTTT; cdr3_aa: CASSQDHRTSGTDTQYF
j_call: TRBJ1-1; v_call: TRBV15; d_call: NA; clone_size: few; cdr3_nt: TGTGCCACCAGCACCCGGGACGGTCGGACTGAAGCTTTCTTT; cdr3_aa: CATSTRDGRTEAFF
j_call: TRBJ1-2; v_call: TRBV4-1; d_call: NA; clone_size: NA; cdr3_nt: TGCGCCAGCAGCCAAGTGGGGCTTCGGGGCTACACCTTC; cdr3_aa: CASSQVGLRGYTF
j_call: TRBJ2-7; v_call: TRBV28; d_call: NA; clone_size: many; cdr3_nt: TGTGCCAGTATAACACAGGACTACGAGCAGTACTTC; cdr3_aa: CASITQDYEQYF
j_call: TRBJ1-1; v_call: TRBV27; d_call: NA; clone_size: few; cdr3_nt: TGTGCCAGCAGTCAGCGGTCCTTGAACACTGAAGCTTTCTTT; cdr3_aa: CASSQRSLNTEAFF
j_call: TRBJ2-5; v_call: TRBV2; d_call: NA; clone_size: few; cdr3_nt: TGTGCCAGCAGTGATCAAGGGGAAGAGACCCAGTACTTC; cdr3_aa: CASSDQGEETQYF
j_call: TRBJ2-2; v_call: TRBV18; d_call: NA; clone_size: NA; cdr3_nt: TGTGCCACTACGAGGCAGGAGAGCACCGGGGAGCTGTTTTTT; cdr3_aa: CATTRQESTGELFF
j_call: TRBJ2-1; v_call: TRBV7-3; d_call: NA; clone_size: few; cdr3_nt: TGTGCCAGCAGCTGGGATGGGGGCTCGCTCAATGAGCAGTTCTTC; cdr3_aa: CASSWDGGSLNEQFF
j_call: TRBJ1-2; v_call: TRBV2; d_call: NA; clone_size: many; cdr3_nt: TGTGCCAGCAGTGAAGCTCCGGATAATTATGGCTACACCTTC; cdr3_aa: CASSEAPDNYGYTF
j_call: TRBJ2-1; v_call: TRBV6-1; d_call: TRBD2; clone_size: many; cdr3_nt: TGTGCCAGCAGTCTAACGGGACTAGACTACAATGAGCAGTTCTTC; cdr3_aa: CASSLTGLDYNEQFF
j_call: TRBJ2-6; v_call: TRBV19; d_call: TRBD2; clone_size: NA; cdr3_nt: TGTGCCAGTAGTATACCCGGGACTACTGGGGCCAACGTCCTGACTTTC; cdr3_aa: CASSIPGTTGANVLTF
j_call: TRBJ1-2; v_call: TRBV5-5; d_call: NA; clone_size: many; cdr3_nt: TGTGCCAGCAGCTTCGGACAGACTACTAACTATGGCTACACCTTC; cdr3_aa: CASSFGQTTNYGYTF
j_call: TRBJ2-3; v_call: TRBV6-2/TRBV6-3; d_call: NA; clone_size: NA; cdr3_nt: TGTGCCAGCAGAACCCCAGGGGCCGGAGATACGCAGTATTTT; cdr3_aa: CASRTPGAGDTQYF
j_call: TRBJ2-5; v_call: TRBV24-1; d_call: TRBD2; clone_size: many; cdr3_nt: TGTGCCACCAGTGGTCCCTATCGGGGGGGGGAAGAGACCCAGTACTTC; cdr3_aa: CATSGPYRGGEETQYF
j_call: TRBJ1-3; v_call: TRBV6-1; d_call: NA; clone_size: NA; cdr3_nt: TGTGCCAGTATGGGGGAGATCTCTGGAAACACCATATATTTT; cdr3_aa: CASMGEISGNTIYF
j_call: TRBJ2-1; v_call: TRBV10-1; d_call: TRBD1; clone_size: few; cdr3_nt: TGCGCCAGCAGTGACCCCCGGGACAGGAGCTCCTACAATGAGCAGTTCTTC; cdr3_aa: CASSDPRDRSSYNEQFF
j_call: TRBJ2-1; v_call: TRBV20-1; d_call: NA; clone_size: many; cdr3_nt: TGCAGTGCTATCGACACCCATGAGCAGTTCTTC; cdr3_aa: CSAIDTHEQFF
j_call: TRBJ2-1; v_call: TRBV7-3; d_call: TRBD2; clone_size: NA; cdr3_nt: TGTGCCAGCAGCTTACGGACTAGCGGGTTTCCCAATGAGCAGTTCTTC; cdr3_aa: CASSLRTSGFPNEQFF
j_call: TRBJ1-2; v_call: TRBV29-1; d_call: NA; clone_size: NA; cdr3_nt: TGCAGCGTCGGTAAGGACGGCAACTATGGCTACACCTTC; cdr3_aa: CSVGKDGNYGYTF
j_call: TRBJ2-7; v_call: TRBV20-1; d_call: NA; clone_size: many; cdr3_nt: TGCAGTGCTAGAGATCGGGGAGGGGGCGTCTACGAGCAGTACTTC; cdr3_aa: CSARDRGGGVYEQYF
j_call: TRBJ2-2; v_call: TRBV27; d_call: NA; clone_size: few; cdr3_nt: TGTGCCAGCAGCTCCCCGGGACTCGAGCTGTTTTTT; cdr3_aa: CASSSPGLELFF
j_call: TRBJ2-1; v_call: TRBV10-1; d_call: NA; clone_size: few; cdr3_nt: TGCGCCAGCAGTGATTCTCGGGGGAGAAATGGCAATGAGCAGTTCTTC; cdr3_aa: CASSDSRGRNGNEQFF
j_call: TRBJ2-3; v_call: TRBV7-3; d_call: NA; clone_size: many; cdr3_nt: TGTGCCAGCAGCTTGTGGACTTGGACAGATACGCAGTATTTT; cdr3_aa: CASSLWTWTDTQYF
j_call: TRBJ2-3; v_call: TRBV28; d_call: NA; clone_size: many; cdr3_nt: TGTGCCAGCGTCGCAGGTTCGACAGATACGCAGTATTTT; cdr3_aa: CASVAGSTDTQYF
j_call: TRBJ2-6; v_call: TRBV11-2; d_call: NA; clone_size: few; cdr3_nt: TGTGCCAGCAGCCAAGATAGCGGGGCCAACGTCCTGACTTTC; cdr3_aa: CASSQDSGANVLTF
j_call: TRBJ2-1; v_call: TRBV20-1; d_call: NA; clone_size: many; cdr3_nt: TGCAGTGCTAGAGATACCGACTCCGCCTTTTACAATGAGCAGTTCTTC; cdr3_aa: CSARDTDSAFYNEQFF
j_call: TRBJ2-1; v_call: TRBV11-2; d_call: NA; clone_size: NA; cdr3_nt: TGTGCCAGCAGCTTAGTGGTAACGGGCGATGAGCAGTTCTTC; cdr3_aa: CASSLVVTGDEQFF
j_call: TRBJ2-2; v_call: TRBV28; d_call: TRBD2; clone_size: NA; cdr3_nt: TGTGCCAGCAGCCCCGGCGGGAGAACCGGGGAGCTGTTTTTT; cdr3_aa: CASSPGGRTGELFF
j_call: TRBJ2-2; v_call: TRBV10-3; d_call: TRBD2; clone_size: many; cdr3_nt: TGTGCCATCAGTCGAGGCACTAGCGGGAGGAACACCGGGGAGCTGTTTTTT; cdr3_aa: CAISRGTSGRNTGELFF
j_call: TRBJ1-3; v_call: TRBV3-1; d_call: NA; clone_size: NA; cdr3_nt: TGTGCCAGCAGAGGGACGACGGGAAACACCATATATTTT; cdr3_aa: CASRGTTGNTIYF
j_call: TRBJ1-5; v_call: TRBV28; d_call: NA; clone_size: NA; cdr3_nt: TGTGCCAGCAGAATCAGTGTCCTTGGCAATCAGCCCCAGCATTTT; cdr3_aa: CASRISVLGNQPQHF
j_call: TRBJ1-5; v_call: TRBV25-1; d_call: NA; clone_size: NA; cdr3_nt: TGTGCCAGCAGTGATACCGGGACTCCGGTTAACCAGCCCCAGCATTTT; cdr3_aa: CASSDTGTPVNQPQHF
j_call: TRBJ2-3; v_call: TRBV7-9; d_call: TRBD1; clone_size: many; cdr3_nt: TGTGCCAGCGGTTACGGACAGGGTTTATCTGATACGCAGTATTTT; cdr3_aa: CASGYGQGLSDTQYF
j_call: TRBJ1-1; v_call: TRBV5-6; d_call: NA; clone_size: NA; cdr3_nt: TGTGCCAGCAGCTTCTCAGGGTACACTGAAGCTTTCTTT; cdr3_aa: CASSFSGYTEAFF
j_call: TRBJ2-1; v_call: TRBV11-2; d_call: TRBD2; clone_size: NA; cdr3_nt: TGTGCCAGCAGGCTACGCAGCGGGGCTAATGAGCAGTTCTTC; cdr3_aa: CASRLRSGANEQFF
j_call: TRBJ2-7; v_call: TRBV15; d_call: TRBD1; clone_size: many; cdr3_nt: TGTGCCACCAGCAGAGACGGACAGGGGATTTACGAGCAGTACTTC; cdr3_aa: CATSRDGQGIYEQYF
j_call: TRBJ1-6; v_call: TRBV4-1; d_call: NA; clone_size: few; cdr3_nt: TGCGCCAGCAGCGCACCGGGACGTCAAAGCGGTTCACCCCTCCACTTT; cdr3_aa: CASSAPGRQSGSPLHF
j_call: TRBJ2-1; v_call: TRBV2; d_call: NA; clone_size: many; cdr3_nt: TGTGCCAGCAGTCTCGGACTTAGCTCGGCCCACAATGAGCAGTTCTTC; cdr3_aa: CASSLGLSSAHNEQFF
j_call: TRBJ1-2; v_call: TRBV13; d_call: TRBD1; clone_size: NA; cdr3_nt: TGTGCCAGCAGCACACGGGACAGGGTATATGGCTACACCTTC; cdr3_aa: CASSTRDRVYGYTF
j_call: TRBJ2-5; v_call: TRBV7-9; d_call: NA; clone_size: few; cdr3_nt: TGTGCCAGCAGCTTAGTGGACCGGGGGGAGACCCAGTACTTC; cdr3_aa: CASSLVDRGETQYF
j_call: TRBJ1-5; v_call: TRBV20-1; d_call: NA; clone_size: NA; cdr3_nt: TGCAGTGCTAGGCTTCGGGGACCTTATAGCAATCAGCCCCAGCATTTT; cdr3_aa: CSARLRGPYSNQPQHF
j_call: TRBJ2-3; v_call: TRBV6-5; d_call: NA; clone_size: many; cdr3_nt: TGTGCCAGCAGTTACTTGGGGGTGGATACGCAGTATTTT; cdr3_aa: CASSYLGVDTQYF
j_call: TRBJ2-7; v_call: TRBV24-1; d_call: NA; clone_size: many; cdr3_nt: TGTGCCACCAGTGATTCCGGGCAGGGTCAGGGGTACGAGCAGTACTTC; cdr3_aa: CATSDSGQGQGYEQYF
j_call: TRBJ1-5; v_call: TRBV19; d_call: TRBD1; clone_size: NA; cdr3_nt: TGTGCCAGTAGTATGGGACAGACATCTTCGCCCCAGCATTTT; cdr3_aa: CASSMGQTSSPQHF
j_call: TRBJ1-2; v_call: TRBV2; d_call: NA; clone_size: many; cdr3_nt: TGTGCCAGCAGTGACTTTCAGGGAGACACCTTC; cdr3_aa: CASSDFQGDTF
j_call: TRBJ2-1; v_call: TRBV7-9; d_call: NA; clone_size: many; cdr3_nt: TGTGCCAGCAGCTTAGAGGGTAGGGGGATGGTTGATGAGCAGTTCTTC; cdr3_aa: CASSLEGRGMVDEQFF
j_call: TRBJ2-1; v_call: TRBV9; d_call: NA; clone_size: NA; cdr3_nt: TGTGCCAGCAGCGTATTCGGGGGCCCATCCAATGAGCAGTTCTTC; cdr3_aa: CASSVFGGPSNEQFF
j_call: TRBJ1-6; v_call: TRBV20-1; d_call: NA; clone_size: few; cdr3_nt: TGCAGTGCTAGGCTTAGTAATTCACCCCTCCACTTT; cdr3_aa: CSARLSNSPLHF
j_call: TRBJ2-5; v_call: TRBV4-1; d_call: NA; clone_size: NA; cdr3_nt: TGCGCCAGCAGCCAGGACCCAGCAGGACCCCAAGAGACCCAGTACTTC; cdr3_aa: CASSQDPAGPQETQYF
j_call: TRBJ1-6; v_call: TRBV19; d_call: NA; clone_size: few; cdr3_nt: TGTGCCAGCGGGACCTATAATTCACCCCTCCACTTT; cdr3_aa: CASGTYNSPLHF
j_call: TRBJ1-2; v_call: TRBV2; d_call: NA; clone_size: many; cdr3_nt: TGTGCCAGCAGTGAAGCGCCTCTAGGACAGATCTATGGCTACACCTTC; cdr3_aa: CASSEAPLGQIYGYTF
j_call: TRBJ2-3; v_call: TRBV20-1; d_call: NA; clone_size: many; cdr3_nt: TGCAGTGCAGGGGCAGATACGCAGTATTTT; cdr3_aa: CSAGADTQYF
j_call: TRBJ2-5; v_call: TRBV20-1; d_call: NA; clone_size: few; cdr3_nt: TGCAGTGCTACCCTTAAGTGGGAGACCCAGTACTTC; cdr3_aa: CSATLKWETQYF
j_call: TRBJ2-3; v_call: TRBV15; d_call: NA; clone_size: NA; cdr3_nt: TGTGCCACCAGCGTTCCTAGCACAGATACGCAGTATTTT; cdr3_aa: CATSVPSTDTQYF
j_call: TRBJ1-1; v_call: TRBV24-1; d_call: TRBD1; clone_size: few; cdr3_nt: TGTGCCACCAGGCCGGGACAGGGGGCGGGTAAGGACACTGAAGCTTTCTTT; cdr3_aa: CATRPGQGAGKDTEAFF